The entry below describes one T cell receptor (beta chain). Antigen specificity is unknown. There are 14 residues in the CDR3. Trimming pared 1 base from V and 12 bases from J, leaving 19 bases between. Germline V gene data show CDR1 as PRHDT and CDR2 as FYEKMQ (reference sequence). Naive CD8 populations comprised CD45RO-negative cells positively selected for CCR7, excluding terminally differentiated effector memory CD45RA+ cells. These data belong to a study of shared clonotypes between healthy human individuals. Data came from immunoSEQ multiplex PCR; TCRdb stores just in-frame clones and leaves some out. The repertoire holds around 1,900,000 clones, just under 95% seen once, with under 2% in the top ten. Whole-study findings and limits: With few donors, the genetic and exposure-history diversity represented was limited. In a few donors, around 4.8% of naive CD4 clonotypes appeared in common. Clonotypes shared by all four donors outscored non-shared clonotypes in generation probability.

The origin of this receptor is a young man in good health. Some clones in this sample may be carry-over from other donors' samples. The sequencing sample was made of naive CD8+ T cells from PBMCs. This chain links TRBV13 with TRBJ2-7; the D is unclear. DNA of the CDR3: TGTGCCAGCAGCTTAGCTCTAAACCCCACCGAACCGTACTTC. It encodes CASSLALNPTEPYF.